Included here is one T cell receptor beta chain sequence, with context. The antigen remains undetermined. This record comes from a study of long-term antiretroviral therapy in people with HIV. Notes on the study in general: No data were available on ART adherence, viral resistance or therapy changes.

Germline CDR1 and CDR2: MNHEY and SMNVEV (reference sequence). Trimming stripped 3 bases from V and 1 base from J, with 6 bases between. This CDR3 contains 13 residues. Participants with HIV, all of them, were treated in the United States. Researchers report immunoSEQ v3.0 was run at survey level. Using immunoSEQ multiplex PCR, the repertoire was profiled, and TCRdb retains in-frame clones only, with some absent. The sample records approximately 19,000 clones, 60% to 85% being singletons. The genes are TRBV27 and TRBJ1-1, with D possibly TRBD1 on 5 matching bases. The origin of this receptor is a man younger than 35 with HIV. The material was unsorted PBMCs, obtained at the start of antiretroviral therapy, before treatment. As DNA, the CDR3 is TGTGCCAGCAGTTTCCAGGGGAACACTGAAGCTTTCTTT. Translated, it gives CASSFQGNTEAFF.